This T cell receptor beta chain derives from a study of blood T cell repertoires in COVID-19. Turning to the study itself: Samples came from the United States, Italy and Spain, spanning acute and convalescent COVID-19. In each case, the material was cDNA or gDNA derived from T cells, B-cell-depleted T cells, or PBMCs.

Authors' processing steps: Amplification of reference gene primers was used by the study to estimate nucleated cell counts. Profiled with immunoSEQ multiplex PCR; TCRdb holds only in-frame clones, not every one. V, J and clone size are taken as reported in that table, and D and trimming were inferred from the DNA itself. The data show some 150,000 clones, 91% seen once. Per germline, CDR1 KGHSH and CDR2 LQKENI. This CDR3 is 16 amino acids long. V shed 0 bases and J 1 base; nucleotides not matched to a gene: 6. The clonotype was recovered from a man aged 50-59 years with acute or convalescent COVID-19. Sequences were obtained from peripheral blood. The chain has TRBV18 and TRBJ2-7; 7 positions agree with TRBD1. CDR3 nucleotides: TGTGCCAGCTCACCACCACTGACAGGGTTTTCCTACGAGCAGTACTTC. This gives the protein CASSPPLTGFSYEQYF.